The 16 T cell receptor beta chains in this list originate from one sample, sequenced in a study of T cell repertoires in cytomegalovirus infection. TCRdb re-called the reads with MiXCR, one entry per CDR3 protein. The sample contains 450,000 to 600,000 distinct CDR3 sequences, approximately 46% of which appear only once. For these TCRs, the target antigens are not known. The source was cultured PBMCs, collected from culture after CMV antigen stimulation. These receptors all stem from a human donor in good health (CMV status not recorded). Some clones in this sample may be carry-over from other donors' samples.

This rearrangement joins TRBV6-1 to TRBJ2-1; the D is unclear. Germline CDR1 is MNHNS and CDR2 is SASEGT. This CDR3 contains 14 residues. V gave up 8 bases and J gave up 6 bases, with 17 bases separating them. CDR3 in DNA: TGTGCCAGCCAGGAAATCACCGGTAGCAATGAGCAGTTCTTC. This translates into CASQEITGSNEQFF.

This clonotype has just a few counts. V usage is TRBV6-1 and J usage is TRBJ1-4; 9 nucleotides align to TRBD1. The CDR3 runs 19 residues. Germline lookup yields CDR1 MNHNS and CDR2 SASEGT. V gave up 3 bases and J gave up 0 bases; unmatched junction bases: 11. DNA of the CDR3: TGTGCCAGCAGTGACCAGGACAGGGGCAGCGGCGCAACTAATGAAAAACTGTTTTTT. Translating gives CASSDQDRGSGATNEKLFF.

This rearrangement joins TRBV7-6 to TRBJ2-7; 10 positions match TRBD1. The germline V gene encodes CDR1 SGHVS and CDR2 FNYEAQ. The trim removed 4 bases at V and 5 bases at J, leaving 14 bases unmatched. This CDR3 contains 17 residues. CDR3 in DNA: TGTGCCAGCAGCTCACGGCCGTATGGGACAGGGGTTGACGAGCAGTACTTC. Protein sequence: CASSSRPYGTGVDEQYF.

The chain links TRBV19 to TRBJ2-1; 11 bases are shared with TRBD1. This CDR3 is built from 15 residues. V trimming: 4 bases; J trimming: 2 bases; junction bases outside the gene matches: 1. Germline CDR1 reads LNHDA; CDR2 reads SQIVND (reference sequence). For the CDR3, the DNA is TGTGCCAGTAGTAGGACAGGGGGCGCCTACAATGAGCAGTTCTTC. Translated, it gives CASSRTGGAYNEQFF.

The table lists this clonotype with a few counts. The gene calls are TRBV7-8 and TRBJ2-3; tentative D call: TRBD1 (5 bases). Germline CDR1 is SGHVS and CDR2 is FQNEAQ. This CDR3 is built from 16 residues. V lost 0 bases and J 8 bases, leaving 18 bases between the germline ends. CDR3 DNA: TGTGCCAGCAGCTTAGCGTCCAGGATCCTAAGGGGTACGCAGTATTTT. Translation: CASSLASRILRGTQYF.

This rearrangement joins TRBV7-8 to TRBJ2-5, with no clear D. The germline V gene has CDR1 SGHVS and CDR2 FQNEAQ. The CDR3 is 17 residues long. The ends were cut back, 0 bases at V and 3 bases at J, with 17 bases in the middle. CDR3 coding DNA: TGTGCCAGCAGCTTAGCGCCAATGGGGAATGAGGAAGAGACCCAGTACTTC. Encoded protein: CASSLAPMGNEEETQYF.

The chain recombines TRBV20-1 with TRBJ1-4; D not certain. This CDR3 is built from 13 residues. The germline CDR1 and CDR2 sequences are DFQATT and SNEGSKA (reference sequence). V lost 0 bases, J lost 11 bases, and 13 bases lay in between. The CDR3 spells CSAREVKGGKLFF. The CDR3 DNA reads TGCAGTGCTAGAGAAGTGAAGGGAGGGAAACTGTTTTTT.

This clonotype was detected only a few times. The CDR3 loop reads CASSLGDRDPYEQYF. The CDR3 DNA is TGTGCCAGCAGTTTAGGGGACAGGGACCCCTACGAGCAGTACTTC. The chain employs TRBV12-3 or TRBV12-4 and TRBJ2-7; 9 bases agree with TRBD1. The CDR3 has 15 amino acids. V shed 1 base, J shed 2 bases, and the junction held 3 bases outside the gene matches.

The V gene is TRBV29-1, the J gene TRBJ2-3; D may be TRBD1 (6 bases). V lost 6 bases and J 5 bases, leaving 21 bases between the germline ends. The germline CDR1 and CDR2 sequences are SQVTM and ANQGSEA. CDR3 length equals 15 residues. This chain's CDR3 is CSVAKGQPFGDTQYF. The CDR3 region has the DNA TGCAGCGTCGCGAAAGGACAGCCATTCGGAGATACGCAGTATTTT.

This clonotype has a handful of counts. This chain connects TRBV7-2 to TRBJ2-5, with 7 positions matching TRBD1. The CDR3 sequence is 16 residues long. Germline V CDR1 and CDR2: SGHTA, FQGNSA. The junction had 9 bases not matched to a gene; V was cut back by 5 bases and J by 0 bases. This chain's CDR3 is CASSPGDSWYQETQYF. The CDR3 coding sequence is TGTGCCAGCAGCCCAGGGGACAGCTGGTACCAAGAGACCCAGTACTTC.

CDR3 residues: CASSIGGNYGYTF. As DNA, the CDR3 is TGTGCCAGTAGTATTGGAGGGAACTATGGCTACACCTTC. The rearrangement uses TRBV19 and TRBJ1-2; D is uncertain. Trimming removed 3 bases at V and 2 bases at J, with 7 bases between. The CDR3 contains 13 residues. Germline CDR1 LNHDA, CDR2 SQIVND (reference sequence).

V and J are TRBV6-1 and TRBJ1-4; D might be TRBD1 (6 bases). CDR3 length equals 16 residues. Trimming pared 6 bases from V and 0 bases from J, leaving 14 bases between. Germline CDR1 reads MNHNS; CDR2 reads SASEGT. CDR3 sequence reads: CASSTDSYATNEKLFF. The CDR3 region has the DNA TGTGCCAGCAGCACGGACAGCTATGCAACTAATGAAAAACTGTTTTTT.

This chain links TRBV6-1 with TRBJ2-3; D gene ambiguous. The germline gives CDR1 MNHNS, CDR2 SASEGT. The CDR3 consists of 19 residues. Trimming took off 2 bases at V and 0 bases at J, with 21 bases between the two ends. This CDR3 is CASSERSHPGRRSTDTQYF. DNA for the CDR3: TGTGCCAGCAGTGAACGATCCCACCCCGGACGGAGAAGCACAGATACGCAGTATTTT.

CDR3 residues: CASSFEGNTEAFF. The CDR3 bases are TGTGCCAGCAGCTTCGAGGGAAACACTGAAGCTTTCTTT. This sequence joins TRBV11-2 and TRBJ1-1; no clear D. V was cut by 3 bases and J by 2 bases, with 7 bases left in between. This CDR3 has 13 amino acids. Germline CDR1 SGHAT, CDR2 FQNNGV. Variable domain in full (rest from reference TRBV11-2 and TRBJ1-1): EAGVAQSPRYKIIEKRQSVAFWCNPISGHATLYWYQQILGQGPKLLIQFQNNGVVDDSQLPKDRFSAERLKGVDSTLKIQPAKLEDSAVYLCASSFEGNTEAFFGQGTRLTVV.

The V call is TRBV7-6, the J call TRBJ2-7, with D perhaps TRBD1 or TRBD2 (5 bases each). CDR1 is SGHVS and CDR2 is FNYEAQ in the germline V gene. Trimming took 4 bases from V and 4 from J, leaving 23 bases between them. This CDR3 has 17 residues. CDR3 coding DNA: TGTGCCAGCAGCTCCGCTCCCACCCCTACCGGGGCGTACGAGCAGTACTTC. Translated, it gives CASSSAPTPTGAYEQYF.

This clonotype has just a few counts. The V and J genes are TRBV7-8 and TRBJ2-5; TRBD2 is a possible D gene (5 bases). The CDR3 sequence is 13 residues long. Germline CDR1 is SGHVS and CDR2 is FQNEAQ. Trimming pared 8 bases from V and 3 bases from J, leaving 13 bases between. The CDR3 region has the DNA TGTGCCAGCGGGCCGACGGGAAAAGAGACCCAGTACTTC. The encoded protein is CASGPTGKETQYF.